What follows is one TCR beta chain and its context. Antigen unknown. The sample originates from a study of blood T cells in healthy people across ages. Study results and limitations: PBMCs were not sorted, which prevented a conclusive comparison of naive versus antigen-experienced cells.

A sample-barcoded 5' primer and a J-beta primer mix were used in a second PCR of roughly 6 to 11 cycles. One entry per CDR3 protein, called by TCRdb with MiXCR from the 5' RACE reads. Among roughly 680,000 distinct CDR3 sequences listed, around 50% were seen once. Germline V CDR1 and CDR2: SGDLS, YYNGEE. Losses at the gene ends were 3 bases for V and 4 bases for J; bases not matched to a gene: 8. The length of the CDR3 is 16 residues. This TCR was sampled from a woman aged 80 or over in good health. The sequenced material came from blood. The V call is TRBV9, the J call TRBJ2-3; TRBD2 agrees at 10 bases. CDR3 in amino acids: CASSGKTSGLADTQYF. The CDR3 DNA reads as TGTGCCAGCAGCGGTAAGACTAGCGGGCTGGCAGATACGCAGTATTTT.